The T cell receptor beta chain under discussion was sequenced for a study of T cell responses to AZD1222 COVID-19 vaccine (dated by TCRdb to the early 2020s). Notes on the research overall: AZD1222 recipients with second doses at about 4 weeks or about 12 weeks were pooled, because spike-specific TCR depth and breadth did not differ between schedules. TCR sequencing covered roughly 230 trial participants: 200 to 220 given two doses of AZD1222 and some 25 given two doses of MenACWY control vaccine. Trial participants were enrolled by age into 18-55, 56-69 and 70-plus year subgroups, with 148, 28 and 57 TCR-sequenced participants respectively. Points the paper makes about the study in general: Vaccine-associated CD4 TCRs spanned the whole spike protein, with dominant responses in regions 160-218 and 743-854. Only six or seven AZD1222 recipients were SARS-CoV-2 seropositive at baseline, limiting conclusions about previously exposed vaccinees. Participants were mostly white British, with more females than males. The authors suggested clonal diversity may have been underestimated. Because no samples from the day 14 peak response were available, repertoires could be characterized only after the peak T cell response. The 56-69-year group was small, and its depth increase did not reach significance, likely because of low power. Reportedly, close to half of the unique spike-specific TCRs recognized epitopes lying outside the regions that are mutated in the B.1.351 and B.1.1.7 variants. After two AZD1222 doses, both the breadth and the depth of spike-specific TCRs were significantly higher than at day 0 and than in MenACWY recipients.

Points on this clone: The antigen it recognizes is unknown. No base qualities exist here, and no much larger clone lies one base off it.

Taken with the paper, the label for time point translates to: baseline before first vaccination. Vaccinee samples came from UK trials COV001 and COV002, including a single-blind randomized controlled phase 2/3 trial of AZD1222 (ChAdOx1 nCoV-19) in healthy adults. Trial participant PBMC samples were collected at day 0 and day 28 after the second dose for TCRbeta chain sequencing. The CDR3 regions of human TCRbeta chains were subjected to immunosequencing. As for how the authors treated the data: TCRs in the repertoires were matched against a reference library of SARS-CoV-2-specific TCRs that had been generated with the MIRA antigen-specificity platform. Breadth was defined as the fraction of unique TCRs that were SARS-CoV-2-associated. Depth was defined as the fraction of total T cells that were SARS-CoV-2-associated. Using the MIRA data, each spike-specific TCR was assigned both to the spike region to which the TCR was reactive and to a CD4 or CD8 class. Log10-transformed breadth and depth values were compared by one-way ANOVA with Sidak's multiple comparisons tests. TCRdb stores this immuneACCESS table with in-frame sequences only. Part of the clones is absent; in the studies checked, under half of the shortfall reflects unresolved V genes, and no reason is known for the rest. V and J calls and clone size are given by that table; D and trimming were obtained from the DNA. In this sample the table shows 100,000 to 150,000 clones, 80% to 90% of which occur a single time. The ten biggest clones cover more than 5.5% of the sample.

The CDR3 has 16 amino acids, counting the end cysteine and phenylalanine. Of the read, only the CDR3 DNA is kept; its 48 bases are in frame from base 1. Trimming takes 3 bases off V and 0 bases off J; junction bases not matched to a gene: 6. CDR1 and CDR2 (MNHNS, SASEGT) derive from the germline V gene. The source material was peripheral blood, sampled on day 0 of AZD1222 vaccination. The sequence joins TRBV6-1 to TRBJ2-7; the junction holds 9 bases that match TRBD1. The TCR was taken from an adult in good health. The CDR3 amino acid sequence is: CASSETGTGNSYEQYF. Here is the DNA: TGTGCCAGCAGTGAGACCGGGACAGGGAACTCCTACGAGCAGTACTTC.